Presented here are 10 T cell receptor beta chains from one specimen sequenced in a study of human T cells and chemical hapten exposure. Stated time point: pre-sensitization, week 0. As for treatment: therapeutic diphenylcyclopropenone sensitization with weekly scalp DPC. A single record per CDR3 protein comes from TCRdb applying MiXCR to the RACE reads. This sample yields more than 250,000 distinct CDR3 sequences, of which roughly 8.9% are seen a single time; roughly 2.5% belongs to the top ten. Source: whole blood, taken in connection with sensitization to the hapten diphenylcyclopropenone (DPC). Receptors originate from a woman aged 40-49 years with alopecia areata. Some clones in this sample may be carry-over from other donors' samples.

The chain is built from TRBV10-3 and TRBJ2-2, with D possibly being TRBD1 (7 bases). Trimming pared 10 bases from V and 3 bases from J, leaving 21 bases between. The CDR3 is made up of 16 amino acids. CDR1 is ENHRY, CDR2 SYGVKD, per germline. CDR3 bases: TGTGCCACACGCACCGGCCAGGGGGGTTACACCGGGGAGCTGTTTTTT. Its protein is CATRTGQGGYTGELFF.

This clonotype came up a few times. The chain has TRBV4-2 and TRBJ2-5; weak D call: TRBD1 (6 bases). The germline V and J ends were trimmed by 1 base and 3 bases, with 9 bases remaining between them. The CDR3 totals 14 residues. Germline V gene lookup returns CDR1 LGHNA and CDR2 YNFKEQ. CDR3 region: CASSQGYREETQYF. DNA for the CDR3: TGTGCCAGCAGCCAAGGGTACAGGGAAGAGACCCAGTACTTC.

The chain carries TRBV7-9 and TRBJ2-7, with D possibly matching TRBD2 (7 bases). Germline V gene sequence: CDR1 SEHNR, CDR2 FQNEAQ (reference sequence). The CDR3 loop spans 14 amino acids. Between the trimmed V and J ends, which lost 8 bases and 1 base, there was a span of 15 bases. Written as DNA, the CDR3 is TGTGCCAGCCCAGGGGAGGGCCGGTCCTACGAGCAGTACTTC. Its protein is CASPGEGRSYEQYF.

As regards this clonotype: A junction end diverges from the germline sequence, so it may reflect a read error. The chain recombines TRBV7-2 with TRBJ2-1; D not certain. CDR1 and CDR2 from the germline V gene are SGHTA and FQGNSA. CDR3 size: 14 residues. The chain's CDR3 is CVSSWRSRYNEQFF. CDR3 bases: TGTGTCAGCAGCTGGCGAAGTAGGTACAATGAGCAGTTCTTC.

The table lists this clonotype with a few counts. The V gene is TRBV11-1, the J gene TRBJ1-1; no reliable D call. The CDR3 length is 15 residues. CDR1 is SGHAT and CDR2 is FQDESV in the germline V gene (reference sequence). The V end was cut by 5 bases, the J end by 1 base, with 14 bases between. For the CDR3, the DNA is TGTGCCAGCAGCCCTTACGGAGTCCCGAACACTGAAGCTTTCTTT. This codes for CASSPYGVPNTEAFF.

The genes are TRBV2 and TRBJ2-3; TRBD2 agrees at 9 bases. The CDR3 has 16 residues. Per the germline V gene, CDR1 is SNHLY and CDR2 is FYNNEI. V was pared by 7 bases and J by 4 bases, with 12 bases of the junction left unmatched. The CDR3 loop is CASIRAGGPWADTQYF. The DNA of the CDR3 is TGTGCCAGCATCCGGGCGGGAGGGCCTTGGGCAGATACGCAGTATTTT.

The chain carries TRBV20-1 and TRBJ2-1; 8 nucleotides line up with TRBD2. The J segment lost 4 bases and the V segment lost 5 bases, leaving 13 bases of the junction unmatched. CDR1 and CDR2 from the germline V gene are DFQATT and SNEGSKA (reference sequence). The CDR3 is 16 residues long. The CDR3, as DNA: TGCAGTGCTGGACTAGCCTCCACGACCTGGTACAATGAGCAGTTCTTC. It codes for CSAGLASTTWYNEQFF.

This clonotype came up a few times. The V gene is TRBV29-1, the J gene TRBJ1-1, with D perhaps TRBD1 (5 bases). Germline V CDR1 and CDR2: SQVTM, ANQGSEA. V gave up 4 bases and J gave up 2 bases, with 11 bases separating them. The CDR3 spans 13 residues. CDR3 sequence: CSVVGQGNTEAFF. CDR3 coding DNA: TGCAGCGTTGTCGGTCAGGGTAACACTGAAGCTTTCTTT.

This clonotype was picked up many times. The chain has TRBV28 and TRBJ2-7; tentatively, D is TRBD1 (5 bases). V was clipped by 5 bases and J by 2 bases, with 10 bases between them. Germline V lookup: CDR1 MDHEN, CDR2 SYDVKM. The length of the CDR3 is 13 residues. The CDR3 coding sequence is TGTGCCAGCAGTCTCGACAGCCCCTACGAGCAGTACTTC. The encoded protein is CASSLDSPYEQYF.

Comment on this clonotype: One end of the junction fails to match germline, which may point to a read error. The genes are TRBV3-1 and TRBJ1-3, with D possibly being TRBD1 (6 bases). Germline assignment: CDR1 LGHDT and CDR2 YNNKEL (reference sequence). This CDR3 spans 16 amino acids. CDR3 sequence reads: CASTQRGATSGNTIYF. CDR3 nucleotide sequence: TGTGCCAGCACCCAACGGGGGGCCACCTCTGGAAACACCATATATTTT.